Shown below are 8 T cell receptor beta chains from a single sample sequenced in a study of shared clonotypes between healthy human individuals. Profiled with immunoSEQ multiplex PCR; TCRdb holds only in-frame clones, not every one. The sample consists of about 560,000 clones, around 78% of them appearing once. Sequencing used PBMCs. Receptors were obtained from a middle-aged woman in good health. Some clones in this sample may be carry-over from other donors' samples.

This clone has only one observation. The CDR3 sequence: CASSPGTSGDTQYF. CDR3 nucleotide sequence: TGTGCCAGCAGCCCTGGGACTAGCGGGGATACGCAGTATTTT. This chain connects TRBV7-3 to TRBJ2-3; 12 positions match TRBD2. The CDR3 sequence is 14 residues long. Germline V gene sequence: CDR1 SGHTA, CDR2 FQGTGA. Trimming cost V 5 bases and J 6 bases; bases outside gene matches: 3.

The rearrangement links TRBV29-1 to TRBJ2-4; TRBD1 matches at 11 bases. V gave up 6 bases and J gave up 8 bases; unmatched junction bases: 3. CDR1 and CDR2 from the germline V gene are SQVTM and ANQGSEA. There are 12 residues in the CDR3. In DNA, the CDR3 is TGCAGCGTCCGGGACAGGGGGTACATTCAGTACTTC. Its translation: CSVRDRGYIQYF. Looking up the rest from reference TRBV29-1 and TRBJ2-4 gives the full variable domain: SAVISQKPSRDICQRGTSLTIQCQVDSQVTMMFWYRQQPGQSLTLIATANQGSEATYESGFVIDKFPISRPNLTFSTLTVSNMSPEDSSIYLCSVRDRGYIQYFGAGTRLSVL.

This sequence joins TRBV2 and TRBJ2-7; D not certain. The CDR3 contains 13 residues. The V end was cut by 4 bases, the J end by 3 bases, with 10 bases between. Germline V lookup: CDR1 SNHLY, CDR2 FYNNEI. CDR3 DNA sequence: TGTGCCAGCAGTGTACGAGAAGACTACGAGCAGTACTTC. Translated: CASSVREDYEQYF.

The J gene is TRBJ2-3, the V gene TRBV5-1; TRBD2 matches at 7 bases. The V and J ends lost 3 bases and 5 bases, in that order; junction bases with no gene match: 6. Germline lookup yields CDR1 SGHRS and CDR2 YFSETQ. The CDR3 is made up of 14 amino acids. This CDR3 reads CASSSGLGGDTQYF. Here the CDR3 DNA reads TGCGCCAGCAGCTCAGGACTAGGAGGAGATACGCAGTATTTT.

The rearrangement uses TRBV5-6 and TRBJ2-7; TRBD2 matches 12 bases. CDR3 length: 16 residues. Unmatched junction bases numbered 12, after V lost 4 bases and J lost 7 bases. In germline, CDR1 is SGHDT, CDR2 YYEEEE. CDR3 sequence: CASSRGALAGGYEQYF. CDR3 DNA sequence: TGTGCCAGCAGCCGGGGCGCACTAGCGGGGGGATATGAGCAGTACTTC. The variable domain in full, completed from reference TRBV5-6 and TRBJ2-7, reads DAGVTQSPTHLIKTRGQQVTLRCSPKSGHDTVSWYQQALGQGPQFIFQYYEEEERQRGNFPDRFSGHQFPNYSSELNVNALLLGDSALYLCASSRGALAGGYEQYFGPGTRLTVT.

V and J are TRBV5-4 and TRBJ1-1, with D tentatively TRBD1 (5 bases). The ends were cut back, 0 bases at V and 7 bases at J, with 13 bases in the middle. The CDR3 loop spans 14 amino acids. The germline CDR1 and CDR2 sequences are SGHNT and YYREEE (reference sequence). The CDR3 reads CASSLAGAGGEAFF. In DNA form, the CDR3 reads TGTGCCAGCAGCTTGGCAGGAGCGGGGGGTGAAGCTTTCTTT.

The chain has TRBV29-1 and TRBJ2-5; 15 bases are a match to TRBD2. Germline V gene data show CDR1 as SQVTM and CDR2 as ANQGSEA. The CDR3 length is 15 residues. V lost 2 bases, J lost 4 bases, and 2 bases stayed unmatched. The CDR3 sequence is CSVELGLAGGETQYF. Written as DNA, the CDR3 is TGCAGCGTTGAATTGGGACTAGCGGGAGGAGAGACCCAGTACTTC.

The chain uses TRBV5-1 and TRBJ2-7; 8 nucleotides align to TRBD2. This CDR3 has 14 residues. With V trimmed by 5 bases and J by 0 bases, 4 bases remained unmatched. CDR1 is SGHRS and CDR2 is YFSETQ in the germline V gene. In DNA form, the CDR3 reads TGCGCCAGCAGTACGGGAGGGGGCTCCTACGAGCAGTACTTC. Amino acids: CASSTGGGSYEQYF.